The 22 T cell receptor beta chains below all came from one sample that was sequenced in a study of cytomegalovirus exposure and HLA in healthy donors. PCR employed 60 Vbeta and 13 Jbeta primers. Method: immunoSEQ multiplex PCR; TCRdb's copy keeps in-frame clones and lacks some. The sample shows 150,000 or so clones, 65% to 80% of them seen only once. Sequencing was performed on PBMCs. These receptors all stem from a man aged 35 to 55 in good health and CMV-seropositive.

The gene calls are TRBV7-2 and TRBJ2-1; a weak D match, TRBD1 (5 bases). V was pared by 5 bases and J by 1 base, with 12 bases between. CDR1 SGHTA and CDR2 FQGNSA come from the germline V gene. There are 15 residues in the CDR3. CDR3 sequence: CASSKQQVSYNEQFF. The CDR3 DNA reads TGTGCCAGCAGCAAACAACAGGTTTCCTACAATGAGCAGTTCTTC.

V and J are TRBV2 and TRBJ2-1; 7 nucleotides agree with TRBD2. After removal of 7 bases from V and 6 bases from J, the junction contained 12 bases not matched to a gene. Germline V gene data show CDR1 as SNHLY and CDR2 as FYNNEI. CDR3 size: 15 residues. The chain's CDR3 is CASTLMAGVGNEQFF. The CDR3 nucleotides read TGTGCCAGCACACTTATGGCGGGAGTGGGCAATGAGCAGTTCTTC.

V is TRBV9 and J is TRBJ1-1; no firm D call. Germline V gives CDR1 SGDLS, CDR2 YYNGEE. The CDR3 has 13 amino acids. V was shortened by 3 bases and J by 3 bases, with 9 bases between the two germline ends. CDR3 sequence (DNA): TGTGCCAGCAGCGCCTCACTCGACACTGAAGCTTTCTTT. Its translation: CASSASLDTEAFF. Full variable domain (rest looked up from reference TRBV9 and TRBJ1-1): DSGVTQTPKHLITATGQRVTLRCSPRSGDLSVYWYQQSLDQGLQFLIQYYNGEERAKGNILERFSAQQFPDLHSELNLSSLELGDSALYFCASSASLDTEAFFGQGTRLTVV.

V and J are TRBV4-2 and TRBJ1-6, with D possibly TRBD1 on 5 matching bases. The CDR3 loop spans 18 amino acids. CDR1 and CDR2 from the germline V gene are LGHNA and YNFKEQ. V was shortened by 0 bases and J by 1 base, with 13 bases between the two germline ends. For the CDR3, the DNA is TGTGCCAGCAGCCAAGACCCGGGAGGGGAGTCCTATAATTCACCCCTCCACTTT. This encodes CASSQDPGGESYNSPLHF.

This clone came up a few times. The V and J genes are TRBV10-3 and TRBJ1-4; 8 bases map to TRBD1. Trimming cost V 3 bases and J 7 bases; bases outside gene matches: 4. This CDR3 is 14 amino acids long. The germline V gene has CDR1 ENHRY and CDR2 SYGVKD. CDR3 residues: CAISEDRGGEKLFF. CDR3 nucleotides: TGTGCCATCAGTGAAGACAGGGGAGGTGAAAAACTGTTTTTT.

This chain links TRBV28 with TRBJ1-1, with a tentative D call TRBD1 (6 bases). CDR3 length: 12 residues. CDR1 is MDHEN, CDR2 SYDVKM, per germline. Trimming cost V 3 bases and J 6 bases, with 8 bases left between them. Here the CDR3 reads CASSLSGAEAFF. The CDR3 DNA is TGTGCCAGCAGTTTGTCAGGGGCTGAAGCTTTCTTT. The variable domain in full, with the rest retrieved from reference TRBV28 and TRBJ1-1, is DVKVTQSSRYLVKRTGEKVFLECVQDMDHENMFWYRQDPGLGLRLIYFSYDVKMKEKGDIPEGYSVSREKKERFSLILESASTNQTSMYLCASSLSGAEAFFGQGTRLTVV.

This chain joins TRBV11-2 and TRBJ2-1; maybe TRBD2 (5 bases). This CDR3 is 11 amino acids long. V shed 5 bases and J shed 9 bases, with 8 bases lying between them. The germline gives CDR1 SGHAT, CDR2 FQNNGV. The CDR3, as DNA: TGTGCCAGCAGCCCCGGACTTGAGCAGTTCTTC. Protein sequence: CASSPGLEQFF. The variable domain in full, with the rest retrieved from reference TRBV11-2 and TRBJ2-1, is EAGVAQSPRYKIIEKRQSVAFWCNPISGHATLYWYQQILGQGPKLLIQFQNNGVVDDSQLPKDRFSAERLKGVDSTLKIQPAKLEDSAVYLCASSPGLEQFFGPGTRLTVL.

CDR3 protein: CASSQWTRGTDTQYF. CDR3 sequence (DNA): TGTGCCAGCTCACAGTGGACTAGGGGTACAGATACGCAGTATTTT. The chain recombines TRBV27 with TRBJ2-3; 7 positions agree with TRBD2. V trimming: 8 bases; J trimming: 3 bases; junction bases outside the gene matches: 11. This CDR3 has 15 amino acids. Germline V gene data show CDR1 as MNHEY and CDR2 as SMNVEV (reference sequence).

The rearrangement links TRBV5-4 to TRBJ1-2; 10 nucleotides align to TRBD1. There are 14 residues in the CDR3. In germline, CDR1 is SGHNT, CDR2 YYREEE (reference sequence). V was clipped by 4 bases and J by 6 bases; unmatched bases: 6. CDR3 DNA sequence: TGTGCCAGCAGCCCGGGACAGGGGTTAGATGGCTACACCTTC. Amino acids: CASSPGQGLDGYTF.

V is TRBV27 and J is TRBJ2-5, with 9 nucleotides matching TRBD1. The J call is uncertain, as TRBJ2-7 better fits the DNA end. The CDR3 sequence is 14 residues long. CDR1 is MNHEY, CDR2 SMNVEV, per germline (reference sequence). CDR3 sequence: CASSFGQGSYEQYF. The CDR3 nucleotides read TGTGCCAGCAGTTTTGGACAGGGGTCCTACGAGCAGTACTTC.

The CDR3 DNA reads as TGTGCCAGCAGTTTGACAGGGGCTGGGGCCAACGTCCTGACTTTC. Translation: CASSLTGAGANVLTF. The chain has TRBV27 and TRBJ2-6, with TRBD1 matching 8 bases. The CDR3 sequence is 15 residues long. The J segment lost 2 bases and the V segment lost 3 bases, leaving 0 bases of the junction unmatched. The germline CDR1 and CDR2 sequences are MNHEY and SMNVEV (reference sequence).

V and J are TRBV6-1 and TRBJ2-7; tentative D call: TRBD2 (7 bases). Per the germline V gene, CDR1 is MNHNS and CDR2 is SASEGT. The CDR3 consists of 15 residues. Trimming cost V 2 bases and J 3 bases, with 14 bases left between them. CDR3: CASSESGEGDYEQYF. DNA of the CDR3: TGTGCCAGCAGTGAATCGGGGGAGGGGGACTACGAGCAGTACTTC.

This chain links TRBV28 with TRBJ2-1, with TRBD2 as a possible D gene (7 bases). V was trimmed by 8 bases and J by 0 bases, leaving 26 bases between them. This CDR3 comprises 19 residues. In germline, CDR1 is MDHEN, CDR2 SYDVKM. CDR3 bases: TGTGCCAGCGGGTCTATGGTCCGGGGGGTAGGGGGCTCCTACAATGAGCAGTTCTTC. It encodes CASGSMVRGVGGSYNEQFF.

The chain employs TRBV18 and TRBJ1-4, with a weak D call TRBD1 (6 bases). This CDR3 contains 20 residues. Looked up from germline, CDR1 is KGHSH and CDR2 is LQKENI. V shed 1 base and J shed 3 bases, with 24 bases lying between them. In nucleotides, the CDR3 is TGTGCCAGCTCACCACGCCCCGGCGCAGGGGTTGGTAGGGCTAATGAAAAACTGTTTTTT. It specifies CASSPRPGAGVGRANEKLFF.

This clone has only one observation. This chain connects TRBV12-5 to TRBJ1-1; D is undetermined. CDR1 is LGHNT, CDR2 FRNRAP, per germline. This CDR3 has 12 amino acids. Trimming shortened V by 7 bases and J by 0 bases, and 6 bases separated the two germline ends. CDR3 in DNA: TGTGCTAGTGCCCTACTGAACACTGAAGCTTTCTTT. Its translation is CASALLNTEAFF.

The chain has TRBV20-1 and TRBJ2-1, with 7 bases fitting TRBD1. From germline, CDR1 is DFQATT and CDR2 SNEGSKA (reference sequence). CDR3 size: 11 residues. V shed 5 bases and J 13 bases; nucleotides not matched to a gene: 8. The CDR3 protein is CSAEGQRGQFF. CDR3 DNA: TGCAGTGCTGAGGGACAGCGAGGACAGTTCTTC.

The chain combines TRBV5-4 with TRBJ2-1, with D maybe TRBD2 (7 bases). The V end lost 2 bases, the J end lost 4 bases, and 13 bases lay between the germline ends. Germline V gene sequence: CDR1 SGHNT, CDR2 YYREEE (reference sequence). This CDR3 spans 15 amino acids. This chain's CDR3 is CASSFSAGAYNEQFF. CDR3 nucleotides: TGTGCCAGCAGCTTCTCCGCGGGGGCGTACAATGAGCAGTTCTTC.

The V gene is TRBV6-5, the J gene TRBJ1-1; D is unclear. CDR3 length equals 14 residues. V lost 1 base, J lost 1 base, and 7 bases lay in between. CDR1 is MNHEY and CDR2 is SVGAGI in the germline V gene. This chain's CDR3 is CASSYYGGNTEAFF. DNA for the CDR3: TGTGCCAGCAGTTACTACGGCGGGAACACTGAAGCTTTCTTT.

The chain employs TRBV5-6 and TRBJ2-1, with 7 positions matching TRBD2. V shed 4 bases and J 6 bases; nucleotides not matched to a gene: 10. Germline V CDR1 and CDR2: SGHDT, YYEEEE. CDR3 size: 15 residues. The CDR3 DNA sequence: TGTGCCAGCAGCGTGACTAGCCGGAGGGTCAATGAGCAGTTCTTC. Translation: CASSVTSRRVNEQFF.

The V gene is TRBV10-3, the J gene TRBJ2-3, with a tentative D call TRBD1 (5 bases). Looked up from germline, CDR1 is ENHRY and CDR2 is SYGVKD. V lost 6 bases and J lost 4, with 8 bases in between. This CDR3 comprises 12 residues. The CDR3, as DNA: TGTGCCATCAGCGAAGGGGCAGATACGCAGTATTTT. It yields the protein CAISEGADTQYF.

The chain carries TRBV28 and TRBJ1-4; D call uncertain. Per germline, CDR1 MDHEN and CDR2 SYDVKM. V dropped 3 bases and J dropped 9 bases, with 17 bases sitting between them. The CDR3 covers 15 residues. The CDR3 here is CASSFMREFGQKLFF. In nucleotides, the CDR3 is TGTGCCAGCAGTTTTATGCGGGAATTTGGCCAAAAACTGTTTTTT. The full variable domain, completed using reference TRBV28 and TRBJ1-4, is DVKVTQSSRYLVKRTGEKVFLECVQDMDHENMFWYRQDPGLGLRLIYFSYDVKMKEKGDIPEGYSVSREKKERFSLILESASTNQTSMYLCASSFMREFGQKLFFGSGTQLSVL.

This chain uses TRBV27 with TRBJ1-5, with 9 bases matching TRBD1. With 5 bases clipped from V and 0 bases from J, the junction kept 8 bases outside the gene matches. CDR1 is MNHEY, CDR2 SMNVEV, per germline (reference sequence). This CDR3 is built from 17 residues. CDR3 nucleotides: TGTGCCAGCAGTAGGGGACAGGGACCCCCTAGCAATCAGCCCCAGCATTTT. Protein: CASSRGQGPPSNQPQHF.